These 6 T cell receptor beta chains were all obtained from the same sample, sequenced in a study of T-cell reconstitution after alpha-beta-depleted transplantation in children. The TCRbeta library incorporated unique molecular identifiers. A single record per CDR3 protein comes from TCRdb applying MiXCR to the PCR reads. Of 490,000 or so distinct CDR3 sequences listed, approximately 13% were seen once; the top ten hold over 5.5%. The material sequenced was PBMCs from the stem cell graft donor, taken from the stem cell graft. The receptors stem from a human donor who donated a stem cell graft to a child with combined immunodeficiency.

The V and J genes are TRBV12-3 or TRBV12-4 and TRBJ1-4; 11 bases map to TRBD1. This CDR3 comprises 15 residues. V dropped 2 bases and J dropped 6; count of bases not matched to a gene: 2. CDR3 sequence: CASSLLGQGDEKLFF. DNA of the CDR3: TGTGCCAGCAGTTTATTGGGACAGGGGGATGAAAAACTGTTTTTT.

The CDR3 sequence is CASSSRGSTNEKLFF. The CDR3 nucleotides read TGTGCCAGCAGCTCCCGGGGGTCAACTAATGAAAAACTGTTTTTT. This chain connects TRBV9 to TRBJ1-4; D is possibly TRBD1 (5 bases). The V end was cut by 4 bases, the J end by 0 bases, with 10 bases between. The CDR3 spans 15 residues. Germline values: CDR1 SGDLS, CDR2 YYNGEE.

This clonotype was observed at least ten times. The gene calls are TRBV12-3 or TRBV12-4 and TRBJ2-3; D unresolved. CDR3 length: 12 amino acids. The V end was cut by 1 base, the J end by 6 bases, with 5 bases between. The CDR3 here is CASSLGLDTQYF. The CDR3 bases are TGTGCCAGCAGTTTAGGATTGGATACGCAGTATTTT.

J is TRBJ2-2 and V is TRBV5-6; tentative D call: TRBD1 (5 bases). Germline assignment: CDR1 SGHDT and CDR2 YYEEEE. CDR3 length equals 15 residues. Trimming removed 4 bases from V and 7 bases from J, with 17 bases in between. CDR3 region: CASSHDSGVGGELFF. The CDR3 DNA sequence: TGTGCCAGCAGCCACGACAGTGGGGTTGGCGGGGAGCTGTTTTTT.

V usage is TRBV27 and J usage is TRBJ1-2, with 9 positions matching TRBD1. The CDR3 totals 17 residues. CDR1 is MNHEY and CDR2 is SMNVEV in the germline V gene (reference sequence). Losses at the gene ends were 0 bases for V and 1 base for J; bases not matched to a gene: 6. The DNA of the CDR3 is TGTGCCAGCAGTTTATCTCTCGGGACAGGGTTTAACTATGGCTACACCTTC. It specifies CASSLSLGTGFNYGYTF.

This CDR3 reads CASSSDRGNYGYTF. CDR3 coding DNA: TGTGCCAGCAGCTCTGATCGGGGAAACTATGGCTACACCTTC. The rearrangement links TRBV7-8 to TRBJ1-2; D gene ambiguous. V lost 4 bases, J lost 2 bases, and 11 bases lay in between. CDR1 and CDR2 (germline): SGHVS, FQNEAQ. The CDR3 contains 14 residues.